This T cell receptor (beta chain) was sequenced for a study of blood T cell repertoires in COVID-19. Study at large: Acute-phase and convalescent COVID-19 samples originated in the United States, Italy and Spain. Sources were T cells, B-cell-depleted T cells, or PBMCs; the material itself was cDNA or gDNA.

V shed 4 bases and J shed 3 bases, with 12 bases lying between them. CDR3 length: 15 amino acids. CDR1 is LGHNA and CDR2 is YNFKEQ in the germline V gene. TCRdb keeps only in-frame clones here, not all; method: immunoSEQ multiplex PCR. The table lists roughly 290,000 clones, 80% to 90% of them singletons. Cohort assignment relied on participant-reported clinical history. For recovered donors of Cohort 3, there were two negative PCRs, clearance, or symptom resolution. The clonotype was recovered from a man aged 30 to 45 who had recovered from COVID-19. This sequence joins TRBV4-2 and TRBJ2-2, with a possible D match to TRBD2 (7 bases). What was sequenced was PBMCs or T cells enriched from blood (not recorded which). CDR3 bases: TGTGCCAGCAGCCTGAGGGGGGGCGACACCGGGGAGCTGTTTTTT. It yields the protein CASSLRGGDTGELFF.